The present entry profiles one T cell receptor (beta chain) with its context. The data belong to a study of blood T cell repertoires in COVID-19. Across the study: The analysed material was cDNA or gDNA that came from T cells, B-cell-depleted T cells, or PBMCs.

Some clones are missing from TCRdb's copy, which holds only in-frame ones; the method was immunoSEQ multiplex PCR. The sample lists under 200,000 clones; 75% to 90% were seen once. The sample consisted of peripheral blood. The receptor was isolated from a woman older than 75 with active or convalescent COVID-19.

For the CDR3, the DNA is TGCGCCAGCAGCGTGACAGGGGGCGCCTACGAGCAGTACTTC. Translated, it gives CASSVTGGAYEQYF. V gene TRBV5-1 combines with J gene TRBJ2-7; 10 bases map to TRBD1. Per the germline V gene, CDR1 is SGHRS and CDR2 is YFSETQ. The ends lost 4 bases at V and 2 bases at J; junction bases unmatched: 3. This CDR3 has 14 amino acids.